This entry lists 16 T cell receptor beta chains sequenced from one sample in a study of blood T cell repertoires in COVID-19. The table came from immunoSEQ multiplex PCR; TCRdb's copy has only in-frame clones and leaves some out. Of about 130,000 clones in the sample, 70% to 80% were seen once. The sequenced material came from peripheral blood. Receptor source: a human donor in a cohort sampled during active COVID-19.

The chain recombines TRBV3-1 (or the pseudogene TRBV3-2) with TRBJ1-1; D may be TRBD1 (5 bases). The germline V gene has CDR1 LGHDT and CDR2 YNNKEL (reference sequence). This CDR3 has 12 amino acids. Deletions cut 1 base from V and 11 bases from J, with 11 bases between. The DNA for the CDR3 is TGTGCCAGCAGCCAAGGGGGGGGTTGGGCTTTCTTT. This sequence encodes CASSQGGGWAFF.

The chain joins TRBV28 to TRBJ1-2, with 10 bases lining up with TRBD1. The CDR3 totals 15 residues. V lost 6 bases and J lost 8; bases outside the gene matches: 12. CDR1 and CDR2 (germline): MDHEN, SYDVKM. DNA of the CDR3: TGTGCCAGCAGCGTCCCGGGACAGGGGACGAAGGGCTACACCTTC. Protein: CASSVPGQGTKGYTF.

The chain carries TRBV18 and TRBJ2-3; D is ambiguous. Germline-derived CDR1 and CDR2 are KGHSH and LQKENI. V lost 3 bases and J 4 bases, leaving 11 bases between the germline ends. The CDR3 length is 14 residues. The CDR3 protein is CASSPRTRSDTQYF. Written as DNA, the CDR3 is TGTGCCAGCTCACCCCGCACGCGGTCAGATACGCAGTATTTT.

This sequence joins TRBV10-3 and TRBJ2-7; D call uncertain. Trimming took 6 bases from V and 1 from J, leaving 13 bases between them. This CDR3 has 14 amino acids. Germline CDR1 is ENHRY and CDR2 is SYGVKD. CDR3 DNA: TGTGCCATCAGCCTCGCGGTAGCTTCCTACGAGCAGTACTTC. This encodes CAISLAVASYEQYF.

The V and J genes are TRBV7-9 and TRBJ1-3; no clear D. Trimming shortened V by 4 bases and J by 3 bases, and 19 bases separated the two germline ends. Per germline, CDR1 SEHNR and CDR2 FQNEAQ (reference sequence). The CDR3 sequence is 17 residues long. The CDR3 sequence is CASSSLKSGLGGNTIYF. CDR3 coding DNA: TGTGCCAGCAGCTCTCTTAAGAGCGGCCTTGGTGGAAACACCATATATTTT.

This CDR3 is CATNPAGGLYEQYF. The DNA for the CDR3 is TGTGCCACCAACCCAGCGGGGGGGCTTTACGAGCAGTACTTC. V gene TRBV10-3 combines with J gene TRBJ2-7; 10 bases are a match to TRBD2. The CDR3 is 14 amino acids. Trimming cost V 10 bases and J 4 bases; bases outside gene matches: 10. Germline-derived CDR1 and CDR2 are ENHRY and SYGVKD.

The rearrangement uses TRBV28 and TRBJ1-5, with D unresolved. This CDR3 spans 15 amino acids. Germline V gene sequence: CDR1 MDHEN, CDR2 SYDVKM. Trimming pared 3 bases from V and 4 bases from J, leaving 13 bases between. The CDR3 spells CASSFVGDRNQPQHF. CDR3 DNA sequence: TGTGCCAGCAGTTTCGTCGGAGATCGTAATCAGCCCCAGCATTTT.

CDR3 coding DNA: TGTGCCAGCAGCGTAACGGGGGAAGGTTCCACAGATACGCAGTATTTT. It yields the protein CASSVTGEGSTDTQYF. The chain recombines TRBV9 with TRBJ2-3; weak D call: TRBD2 (6 bases). This CDR3 comprises 16 residues. From germline, CDR1 is SGDLS and CDR2 YYNGEE. V gave up 1 base and J gave up 2 bases, with 14 bases separating them.

The gene calls are TRBV2 and TRBJ1-5; a weak D match, TRBD1 (6 bases). Germline CDR1 SNHLY, CDR2 FYNNEI. The CDR3 extends over 14 amino acids. Trimming stripped 7 bases from V and 4 bases from J, with 14 bases between. The DNA of the CDR3 is TGTGCCAGCACTAGCATCCAGGGGAATCAGCCCCAGCATTTT. It codes for CASTSIQGNQPQHF.

Here the CDR3 reads CASSYPTGRGQYGYTF. The CDR3, as DNA: TGTGCCAGCAGTTACCCTACCGGCAGGGGACAGTATGGCTACACCTTC. The chain couples TRBV6-6 to TRBJ1-2; 7 positions agree with TRBD1. V lost 2 bases, J lost 5 bases, and 11 bases stayed unmatched. This CDR3 comprises 16 residues. In germline, CDR1 is MNHNY, CDR2 SVGAGI (reference sequence).

The chain combines TRBV5-1 with TRBJ2-3; TRBD2 agrees at 13 bases. Germline CDR1 and CDR2: SGHRS and YFSETQ. V was clipped by 5 bases and J by 5 bases; unmatched bases: 5. The CDR3 totals 15 residues. CDR3 sequence (DNA): TGCGCCAGCAGTCCGACTAGCGGGGGGCGAGATACGCAGTATTTT. As protein: CASSPTSGGRDTQYF.

V gene TRBV9 combines with J gene TRBJ1-1; unclear D gene. The CDR3 extends over 14 amino acids. Germline lookup yields CDR1 SGDLS and CDR2 YYNGEE. With 2 bases removed from V and 3 bases from J, the gap between germline ends came to 11 bases. The CDR3, as DNA: TGTGCCAGCAGCGTCCGAAGGGAGGACACTGAAGCTTTCTTT. It codes for CASSVRREDTEAFF.

The chain employs TRBV2 and TRBJ1-6, with a tentative D call TRBD1 (6 bases). The V end was cut by 4 bases, the J end by 9 bases, with 19 bases between. The CDR3 consists of 16 residues. Germline V gives CDR1 SNHLY, CDR2 FYNNEI. The CDR3 protein is CASSGQRDTGGSPLHF. CDR3 bases: TGTGCCAGCAGTGGCCAAAGGGACACCGGCGGTTCACCCCTCCACTTT.

Only a few counts were recorded for this clone. V gene TRBV5-4 combines with J gene TRBJ1-2; D remains unclear. This CDR3 spans 13 amino acids. Trimming left V 1 base short and J 4 bases short, with 8 bases between. CDR1 and CDR2 from the germline V gene are SGHNT and YYREEE (reference sequence). CDR3: CASSLTSGYGYTF. The CDR3 nucleotides are TGTGCCAGCAGCTTGACCAGTGGCTATGGCTACACCTTC.

The rearrangement links TRBV5-4 to TRBJ1-4; 10 nucleotides line up with TRBD1. CDR3 length: 17 amino acids. Germline values: CDR1 SGHNT, CDR2 YYREEE (reference sequence). V lost 1 base to trimming and J lost 10 bases; unmatched junction nucleotides: 13. The CDR3: CASSLTGTGETFTKLFF. CDR3 DNA: TGTGCCAGCAGCTTGACCGGGACAGGGGAGACCTTTACAAAACTGTTTTTT.

J is TRBJ1-2 and V is TRBV30, with TRBD1 as a possible D gene (6 bases). The V gene's germline CDR1 is GTSNPN and CDR2 SVGIG (reference sequence). Trimming stripped 1 base from V and 5 bases from J, with 14 bases between. The CDR3 sequence is 14 residues long. The CDR3 DNA reads TGTGCCTGGAGTGCCGACAGGACCGCTTATGGCTACACCTTC. It encodes CAWSADRTAYGYTF. The whole variable domain, filled in from reference TRBV30 and TRBJ1-2, reads SQTIHQWPATLVQPVGSPLSLECTVEGTSNPNLYWYRQAAGRGLQLLFYSVGIGQISSEVPQNLSASRPQDRQFILSSKKLLLSDSGFYLCAWSADRTAYGYTFGSGTRLTVV.